Below are 27 T cell receptor beta chains sequenced from a single sample in a study of Ad26.COV2.S vaccination and SARS-CoV-2 variants. Measured with immunoSEQ multiplex PCR; TCRdb has only the in-frame clones, and not every one. The sample shows some 350,000 clones, about 90% of them seen only once. This material consisted of peripheral blood, taken after recovery from COVID-19. These receptors originate from a human donor who had recovered from COVID-19.

The chain couples TRBV13 to TRBJ1-3; D is possibly TRBD1 (5 bases). The CDR3 is made up of 15 amino acids. The V gene's germline CDR1 is PRHDT and CDR2 FYEKMQ (reference sequence). Trimming shortened V by 8 bases and J by 2 bases, and 16 bases separated the two germline ends. The CDR3 DNA reads as TGTGCCAGCGCCTTCAGGCAGGGCGCTGGAAACACCATATATTTT. It encodes CASAFRQGAGNTIYF. The variable domain in full, with the rest retrieved from reference TRBV13 and TRBJ1-3, is AAGVIQSPRHLIKEKRETATLKCYPIPRHDTVYWYQQGPGQDPQFLISFYEKMQSDKGSIPDRFSAQQFSDYHSELNMSSLELGDSALYFCASAFRQGAGNTIYFGEGSWLTVV.

The chain uses TRBV7-8 and TRBJ2-1; 11 bases match TRBD2. CDR1 is SGHVS and CDR2 is FQNEAQ in the germline V gene. With 2 bases clipped from V and 4 bases from J, the junction kept 7 bases outside the gene matches. This CDR3 comprises 17 residues. CDR3 DNA: TGTGCCAGCAGCTTATTAGCGGGGGGGCCATTATACAATGAGCAGTTCTTC. It is translated as CASSLLAGGPLYNEQFF.

CDR3 protein: CASHGGTGGGGYTF. CDR3 coding DNA: TGTGCCAGCCACGGGGGTACAGGGGGCGGTGGCTACACCTTC. This chain connects TRBV5-4 to TRBJ1-2; 9 bases match TRBD1. This CDR3 comprises 14 residues. With 7 bases clipped from V and 7 bases from J, the junction kept 11 bases outside the gene matches. Germline V gene data show CDR1 as SGHNT and CDR2 as YYREEE (reference sequence).

The chain employs TRBV5-5 and TRBJ2-5; 7 bases are shared with TRBD1. The germline gives CDR1 SGHKS, CDR2 YYEKEE (reference sequence). The CDR3 sequence is 15 residues long. V was clipped by 4 bases and J by 3 bases; unmatched bases: 9. The CDR3 sequence is CASSGTGQRKETQYF. The CDR3, as DNA: TGTGCCAGCAGCGGGACGGGACAGAGAAAAGAGACCCAGTACTTC.

The chain's CDR3 is CAISESISEAFF. The CDR3 DNA sequence: TGTGCCATCAGTGAGTCGATCTCTGAAGCTTTCTTT. The rearrangement links TRBV10-3 to TRBJ1-1; D gene uncertain. Deletions cut 0 bases from V and 6 bases from J, with 5 bases between. CDR3 length equals 12 residues. Germline assignment: CDR1 ENHRY and CDR2 SYGVKD.

The rearrangement links TRBV6-2 or TRBV6-3 to TRBJ2-3, with TRBD2 matching over 8 bases. CDR1 MNHEY and CDR2 SVGEGT come from the germline V gene. Germline trimming cut 1 base from V and 6 bases from J; bases unmatched to any gene: 6. The CDR3 loop spans 15 amino acids. CDR3 amino acids: CASSYFQIAGDTQYF. Here the CDR3 DNA reads TGTGCCAGCAGTTACTTTCAGATAGCGGGGGATACGCAGTATTTT.

The chain joins TRBV9 to TRBJ2-1; 11 nucleotides agree with TRBD2. There are 15 residues in the CDR3. J lost 8 bases, V lost 2 bases, and 6 bases had no gene match. CDR1 SGDLS and CDR2 YYNGEE come from the germline V gene. Here the CDR3 reads CASSVSGGASDEQFF. The CDR3 nucleotides read TGTGCCAGCAGCGTTAGCGGGGGGGCCTCGGATGAGCAGTTCTTC.

CDR3 loop: CASNDGEPQHF. The DNA of the CDR3 is TGTGCCAGTAACGACGGGGAGCCCCAGCATTTT. J is TRBJ1-5 and V is TRBV19; no clear D. CDR1 is LNHDA, CDR2 SQIVND, per germline (reference sequence). V lost 7 bases to trimming and J lost 8 bases, with 9 bases between them. CDR3 size: 11 residues.

The genes are TRBV20-1 and TRBJ2-1, with TRBD2 matching 8 bases. CDR1 and CDR2 (germline): DFQATT, SNEGSKA (reference sequence). The CDR3 sequence is 15 residues long. Trimming took 3 bases from V and 0 from J; bases not matched to a gene: 4. The chain's CDR3 is CSASGTSGSYNEQFF. CDR3 DNA: TGCAGTGCTAGTGGAACTAGCGGCTCCTACAATGAGCAGTTCTTC.

The chain recombines TRBV6-6 with TRBJ2-7; 7 bases fit TRBD2. The J segment lost 0 bases and the V segment lost 9 bases, leaving 11 bases of the junction unmatched. The CDR3 covers 15 residues. Germline CDR1 and CDR2: MNHNY and SVGAGI (reference sequence). The CDR3 DNA reads as TGTGCCAGTTCAAAAGCGGGGTTACGCTCCTACGAGCAGTACTTC. Translated, it gives CASSKAGLRSYEQYF.

A remark on this clone: This same CDR3 is encoded by further DNA sequences in the sample. The chain combines TRBV6-2 or TRBV6-3 with TRBJ1-2, with D unresolved. CDR1 and CDR2 from the germline V gene are MNHEY and SVGEGT. The CDR3 sequence is 12 residues long. V was cut by 5 bases and J by 2 bases, with 6 bases left in between. CDR3 region: CASSPTNYGYTF. In DNA, the CDR3 is TGTGCCAGCAGTCCAACCAACTATGGCTACACCTTC.

The chain has TRBV27 and TRBJ2-7, with D uncertain. V lost 3 bases and J lost 3, with 9 bases in between. Germline CDR1 and CDR2: MNHEY and SMNVEV (reference sequence). The CDR3 is 13 amino acids. This CDR3 is CASSFGQRYEQYF. The CDR3 DNA reads as TGTGCCAGCAGTTTTGGCCAGCGCTACGAGCAGTACTTC.

The count of this clone is one. The CDR3 nucleotides are TGTGCCAGTAGTATTTTTGGACGGACTGAAGCTTTCTTT. This gives the protein CASSIFGRTEAFF. This chain uses TRBV19 with TRBJ1-1; D ambiguous. CDR1 LNHDA and CDR2 SQIVND come from the germline V gene (reference sequence). This CDR3 spans 13 amino acids. The V gene lost 3 bases and the J gene lost 5 bases, with 10 bases spanning the gap.

In its sample, this clone was seen once. V and J are TRBV6-5 and TRBJ2-1; 7 bases line up with TRBD2. After removal of 4 bases from V and 12 bases from J, the junction contained 9 bases not matched to a gene. Germline CDR1 is MNHEY and CDR2 is SVGAGI. This CDR3 contains 13 residues. CDR3 protein: CASSLGGFGRQFF. CDR3 sequence (DNA): TGTGCCAGCAGTTTGGGAGGGTTTGGTAGGCAGTTCTTC.

The chain joins TRBV29-1 to TRBJ2-7; D unclear. The CDR3 loop spans 12 amino acids. Germline-derived CDR1 and CDR2 are SQVTM and ANQGSEA. The V end was cut by 6 bases, the J end by 6 bases, with 15 bases between. The CDR3 DNA reads as TGCAGCGTCCGAAGTACGATAACCGAGCAGTACTTC. Amino acids: CSVRSTITEQYF.

This chain links TRBV5-4 with TRBJ1-2; a possible D gene is TRBD1 (5 bases). The CDR3 is 15 amino acids. The ends were cut back, 5 bases at V and 0 bases at J, with 14 bases in the middle. Germline lookup yields CDR1 SGHNT and CDR2 YYREEE (reference sequence). The CDR3: CASRFRDGANYGYTF. CDR3 DNA sequence: TGTGCCAGCAGATTCCGGGACGGCGCTAACTATGGCTACACCTTC.

The chain is built from TRBV5-1 and TRBJ2-5; 7 nucleotides align to TRBD1. Germline V CDR1 and CDR2: SGHRS, YFSETQ. The J segment lost 5 bases and the V segment lost 0 bases, leaving 7 bases of the junction unmatched. This CDR3 is 15 amino acids long. The CDR3 spells CASSLASGGGETQYF. The CDR3, as DNA: TGCGCCAGCAGCTTGGCCTCAGGGGGTGGGGAGACCCAGTACTTC.

J is TRBJ1-1 and V is TRBV2; 9 positions match TRBD1. Germline lookup yields CDR1 SNHLY and CDR2 FYNNEI. The trim removed 6 bases at V and 6 bases at J, leaving 8 bases unmatched. This CDR3 region has 14 residues. CDR3 DNA sequence: TGTGCCAGCAGCGAACAGGGGGCGAGCCCTGAAGCTTTCTTT. Its protein is CASSEQGASPEAFF.

This chain links TRBV3-1 (or the pseudogene TRBV3-2) with TRBJ2-7; possible D gene TRBD2, 5 bases. Germline-derived CDR1 and CDR2 are LGHDT and YNNKEL (reference sequence). Deletions cut 4 bases from V and 1 base from J, with 11 bases between. The CDR3 loop spans 14 amino acids. The CDR3 DNA follows: TGTGCCAGCAGCCCAAACGGGGAGTCCTACGAGCAGTACTTC. This encodes CASSPNGESYEQYF.

The sample holds a few counts of this clone. The V and J genes are TRBV5-1 and TRBJ2-1; D gene ambiguous. Germline values: CDR1 SGHRS, CDR2 YFSETQ. V was trimmed by 4 bases and J by 6 bases, leaving 14 bases between them. The CDR3 consists of 14 residues. CDR3 amino acids: CASSPSVGGNEQFF. The DNA for the CDR3 is TGCGCCAGCAGCCCTTCGGTCGGCGGCAATGAGCAGTTCTTC.

The chain carries TRBV7-3 and TRBJ2-1; D call uncertain. Germline CDR1 is SGHTA and CDR2 is FQGTGA. The CDR3 length is 13 residues. Trimming cost V 5 bases and J 4 bases, with 9 bases left between them. The CDR3 reads CASSKDEYNEQFF. For the CDR3, the DNA is TGTGCCAGCAGCAAGGACGAATACAATGAGCAGTTCTTC.

V usage is TRBV19 and J usage is TRBJ1-1; D unresolved. Germline V gene data show CDR1 as LNHDA and CDR2 as SQIVND (reference sequence). The CDR3 runs 12 residues. V lost 5 bases, J lost 8 bases, and 12 bases lay in between. The CDR3 here is CASSLLGREAFF. The CDR3 region has the DNA TGTGCCAGTAGTTTGCTCGGACGAGAAGCTTTCTTT.

The chain links TRBV6-5 to TRBJ2-5; 9 bases fit TRBD2. The ends lost 2 bases at V and 3 bases at J; junction bases unmatched: 7. This CDR3 spans 16 amino acids. The V gene's germline CDR1 is MNHEY and CDR2 SVGAGI. CDR3 nucleotides: TGTGCCAGCAGTTACCGGAGCGGGGGGACGAAAGAGACCCAGTACTTC. Translated, it gives CASSYRSGGTKETQYF.

The gene calls are TRBV18 and TRBJ1-2; D gene unclear. The V end was cut by 2 bases, the J end by 1 base, with 14 bases between. There are 16 residues in the CDR3. CDR1 is KGHSH, CDR2 LQKENI, per germline. In nucleotides, the CDR3 is TGTGCCAGCTCACCATCATCGACACCTAATAACTATGGCTACACCTTC. It is translated as CASSPSSTPNNYGYTF. The variable domain in full, with the rest retrieved from reference TRBV18 and TRBJ1-2, is NAGVMQNPRHLVRRRGQEARLRCSPMKGHSHVYWYRQLPEEGLKFMVYLQKENIIDESGMPKERFSAEFPKEGPSILRIQQVVRGDSAAYFCASSPSSTPNNYGYTFGSGTRLTVV.

V usage is TRBV9 and J usage is TRBJ2-7; D is unresolved. Trimming took 0 bases from V and 4 from J, leaving 2 bases between them. Germline lookup yields CDR1 SGDLS and CDR2 YYNGEE. There are 11 residues in the CDR3. CDR3 amino acids: CASSVEYEQYF. CDR3 sequence (DNA): TGTGCCAGCAGCGTAGAATACGAGCAGTACTTC.

V gene TRBV7-8 combines with J gene TRBJ1-2, with 9 bases identical to TRBD1. Trimming cost V 5 bases and J 3 bases; bases outside gene matches: 4. This CDR3 spans 14 amino acids. Germline V gene sequence: CDR1 SGHVS, CDR2 FQNEAQ. In nucleotides, the CDR3 is TGTGCCAGCAGCGGCACAGGGGGCTACTATGGCTACACCTTC. Translated: CASSGTGGYYGYTF.

J is TRBJ1-5 and V is TRBV7-2, with a possible D match to TRBD1 (5 bases). CDR3 length: 17 amino acids. Trimming left V 0 bases short and J 1 base short, with 13 bases between. Germline V gene sequence: CDR1 SGHTA, CDR2 FQGNSA. The CDR3 here is CASSLAPVRGSNQPQHF. CDR3 bases: TGTGCCAGCAGCTTAGCGCCTGTTAGGGGAAGCAATCAGCCCCAGCATTTT.